One sample yielded the 12 T cell receptor beta chains listed below, sequenced in a study of shared clonotypes between healthy human individuals. Produced via immunoSEQ multiplex PCR; TCRdb's table is partial and in-frame only. Of about 1.5 million clones in the sample, over 95% were seen once. The specimen sequenced was naive CD4+ T cells sorted from blood. Subset in this sample: CD45RA+ positively selected. The receptors shown here come from a man aged 25 to 40 in good health.

The V call is TRBV7-2, the J call TRBJ2-3; D might be TRBD1 (5 bases). The V and J ends lost 5 bases and 1 base respectively, with 13 bases between them. Germline CDR1 and CDR2: SGHTA and FQGNSA. The CDR3 runs 15 residues. The CDR3 bases are TGTGCCAGCAGCGCCGGACATGGGGGCACAGATACGCAGTATTTT. It yields the protein CASSAGHGGTDTQYF.

This chain uses TRBV7-8 with TRBJ2-7, with D uncertain. V was clipped by 1 base and J by 3 bases, with 10 bases between them. The germline V gene has CDR1 SGHVS and CDR2 FQNEAQ. The CDR3 covers 14 residues. The CDR3 coding sequence is TGTGCCAGCAGCTTAGGGCACCAGAACTACGAGCAGTACTTC. Protein sequence: CASSLGHQNYEQYF.

V and J are TRBV9 and TRBJ2-1; TRBD2 aligns across 7 bases. The V segment lost 0 bases and the J segment 2 bases; nucleotides outside the gene matches: 11. From germline, CDR1 is SGDLS and CDR2 YYNGEE. This CDR3 has 18 amino acids. DNA for the CDR3: TGTGCCAGCAGCGTAGCGGGGGGATTAGCGGGCCCCTACAATGAGCAGTTCTTC. Translation: CASSVAGGLAGPYNEQFF.

V usage is TRBV29-1 and J usage is TRBJ2-7; D unclear. V lost 5 bases and J lost 9, with 17 bases in between. CDR1 and CDR2 (germline): SQVTM, ANQGSEA. CDR3 length: 12 amino acids. CDR3 sequence (DNA): TGCAGCGTTATGCTTAACTCCTTGGGGCAGTACTTC. Its translation is CSVMLNSLGQYF.

J is TRBJ2-7 and V is TRBV18; D possibly corresponds to TRBD2 (6 bases). This CDR3 has 15 amino acids. Trimming shortened V by 3 bases and J by 7 bases, and 19 bases separated the two germline ends. Germline V CDR1 and CDR2: KGHSH, LQKENI. CDR3 protein: CASSPMDRGVWEQYF. In nucleotides, the CDR3 is TGTGCCAGCTCACCTATGGACCGCGGGGTATGGGAGCAGTACTTC.

J is TRBJ2-1 and V is TRBV7-9; 14 bases line up with TRBD2. CDR3 length: 19 residues. The germline V gene encodes CDR1 SEHNR and CDR2 FQNEAQ (reference sequence). V was clipped by 5 bases and J by 0 bases; unmatched bases: 9. The CDR3 loop is CASSPPGLAGVSSYNEQFF. Written as DNA, the CDR3 is TGTGCCAGCAGCCCGCCGGGACTAGCGGGAGTCTCCTCCTACAATGAGCAGTTCTTC. The variable domain in full, with the rest retrieved from reference TRBV7-9 and TRBJ2-1, is DTGVSQNPRHKITKRGQNVTFRCDPISEHNRLYWYRQTLGQGPEFLTYFQNEAQLEKSRLLSDRFSAERPKGSFSTLEIQRTEQGDSAMYLCASSPPGLAGVSSYNEQFFGPGTRLTVL.

Of note for this clone: Other DNA sequences in the same sample also yield this CDR3. The rearrangement joins TRBV11-3 to TRBJ2-3, with no clear D. This CDR3 comprises 13 residues. Per the germline V gene, CDR1 is SGHNT and CDR2 is YENEEA. V shed 1 base and J shed 3 bases, with 5 bases lying between them. DNA for the CDR3: TGTGCCAGCAGCTTAGGGCCAACAGATACGCAGTATTTT. Amino acids: CASSLGPTDTQYF.

Remarks on this clone: The same CDR3 can be traced to other DNA sequences in this sample. V and J are TRBV27 and TRBJ2-3, with D unclear. Germline CDR1 MNHEY, CDR2 SMNVEV (reference sequence). V was cut by 3 bases and J by 6 bases, with 7 bases left in between. The CDR3 is 12 amino acids. CDR3 sequence reads: CASSFRGDTQYF. DNA of the CDR3: TGTGCCAGCAGTTTTCGTGGGGATACGCAGTATTTT.

The J gene is TRBJ1-4, the V gene TRBV7-3; D unclear. Germline assignment: CDR1 SGHTA and CDR2 FQGTGA. This CDR3 is 16 amino acids long. V shed 3 bases and J shed 7 bases, with 18 bases lying between them. CDR3 residues: CASSFGLERVTEKLFF. The CDR3 bases are TGTGCCAGCAGCTTCGGATTGGAGCGGGTGACTGAAAAACTGTTTTTT.

The rearrangement links TRBV4-3 to TRBJ1-4; no clear D gene. V gave up 0 bases and J gave up 7 bases, with 18 bases separating them. From germline, CDR1 is LGHNA and CDR2 YSLEER. The CDR3 contains 17 residues. Written as DNA, the CDR3 is TGCGCCAGCAGCCAAGAAGGCAGTGTACAATTCGGTGAAAAACTGTTTTTT. This sequence encodes CASSQEGSVQFGEKLFF.

V and J are TRBV2 and TRBJ1-1; D unresolved. This CDR3 region has 13 residues. Germline values: CDR1 SNHLY, CDR2 FYNNEI. V was shortened by 8 bases and J by 4 bases, with 14 bases between the two germline ends. As DNA, the CDR3 is TGTGCCAGCGAAACGGCCCCGGGCACTGAAGCTTTCTTT. Protein: CASETAPGTEAFF.

The table lists this clone with a count of one. J is TRBJ2-1 and V is TRBV7-9; 11 bases fit TRBD2. The CDR3 runs 18 residues. Germline V gene lookup returns CDR1 SEHNR and CDR2 FQNEAQ (reference sequence). V trimming: 6 bases; J trimming: 0 bases; junction bases outside the gene matches: 10. In DNA form, the CDR3 reads TGTGCCAGCAGACGGGGACTAGCGGATGCAAGCTCCTACAATGAGCAGTTCTTC. Its translation is CASRRGLADASSYNEQFF.